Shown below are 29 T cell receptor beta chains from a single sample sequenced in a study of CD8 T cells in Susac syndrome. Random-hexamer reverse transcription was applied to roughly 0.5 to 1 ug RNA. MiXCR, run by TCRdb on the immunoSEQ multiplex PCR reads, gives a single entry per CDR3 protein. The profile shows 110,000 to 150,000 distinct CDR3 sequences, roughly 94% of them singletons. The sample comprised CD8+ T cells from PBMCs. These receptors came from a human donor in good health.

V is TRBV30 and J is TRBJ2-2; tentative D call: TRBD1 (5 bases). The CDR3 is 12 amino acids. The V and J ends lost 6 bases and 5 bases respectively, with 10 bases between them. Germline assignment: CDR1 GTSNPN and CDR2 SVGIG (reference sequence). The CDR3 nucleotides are TGTGCCTGTCCTAAGGGGACCGGGGAGCTGTTTTTT. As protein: CACPKGTGELFF.

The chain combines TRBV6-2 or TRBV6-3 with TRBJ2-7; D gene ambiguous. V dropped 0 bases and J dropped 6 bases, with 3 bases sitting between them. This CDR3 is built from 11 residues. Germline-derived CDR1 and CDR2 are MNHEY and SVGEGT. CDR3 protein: CASSYSFEQYF. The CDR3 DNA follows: TGTGCCAGCAGTTACTCGTTCGAGCAGTACTTC.

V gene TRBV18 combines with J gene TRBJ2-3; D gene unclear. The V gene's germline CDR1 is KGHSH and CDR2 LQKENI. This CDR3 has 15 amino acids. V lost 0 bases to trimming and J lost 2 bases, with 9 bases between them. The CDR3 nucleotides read TGTGCCAGCTCACCACCGGTCACAGACACAGATACGCAGTATTTT. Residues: CASSPPVTDTDTQYF.

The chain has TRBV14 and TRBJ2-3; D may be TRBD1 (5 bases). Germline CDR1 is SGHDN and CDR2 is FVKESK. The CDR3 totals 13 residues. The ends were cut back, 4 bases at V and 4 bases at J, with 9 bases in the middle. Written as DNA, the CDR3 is TGTGCCAGCAGCCGCTCGACAGCAGATACGCAGTATTTT. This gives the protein CASSRSTADTQYF.

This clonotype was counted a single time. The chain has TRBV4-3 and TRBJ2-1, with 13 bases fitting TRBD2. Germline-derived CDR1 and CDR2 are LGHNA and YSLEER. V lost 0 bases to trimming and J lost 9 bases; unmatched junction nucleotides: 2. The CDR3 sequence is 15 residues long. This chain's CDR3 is CASSQDRLAGGEQFF. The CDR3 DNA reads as TGCGCCAGCAGCCAAGACCGACTAGCGGGAGGTGAGCAGTTCTTC.

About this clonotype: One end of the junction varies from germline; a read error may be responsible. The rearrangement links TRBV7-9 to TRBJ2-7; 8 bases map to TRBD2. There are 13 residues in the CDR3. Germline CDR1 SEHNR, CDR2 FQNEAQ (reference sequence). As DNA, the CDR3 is TGTGCCAGCAGTTTAGCGGGGAACTACGAGCAGTACTTC. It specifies CASSLAGNYEQYF.

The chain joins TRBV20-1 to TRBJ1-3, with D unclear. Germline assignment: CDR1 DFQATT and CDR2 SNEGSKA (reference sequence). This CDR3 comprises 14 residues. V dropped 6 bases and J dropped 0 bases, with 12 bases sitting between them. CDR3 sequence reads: CSAKQRNSGNTIYF. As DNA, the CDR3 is TGCAGTGCGAAACAGCGGAACTCTGGAAACACCATATATTTT.

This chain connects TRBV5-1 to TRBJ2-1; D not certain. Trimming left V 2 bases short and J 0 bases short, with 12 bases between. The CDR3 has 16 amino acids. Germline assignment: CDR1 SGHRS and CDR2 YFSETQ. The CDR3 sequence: CASSFTGWGSYNEQFF. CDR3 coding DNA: TGCGCCAGCAGCTTTACCGGCTGGGGCTCCTACAATGAGCAGTTCTTC.

The CDR3, as DNA: TGTGCCAGCGACGGGACAGGGGGCGCGGGGACCCAGTACTTC. Encoded protein: CASDGTGGAGTQYF. The chain recombines TRBV6-5 with TRBJ2-5; 12 bases match TRBD1. The CDR3 covers 14 residues. V lost 8 bases and J lost 7; bases outside the gene matches: 8. Germline values: CDR1 MNHEY, CDR2 SVGAGI.

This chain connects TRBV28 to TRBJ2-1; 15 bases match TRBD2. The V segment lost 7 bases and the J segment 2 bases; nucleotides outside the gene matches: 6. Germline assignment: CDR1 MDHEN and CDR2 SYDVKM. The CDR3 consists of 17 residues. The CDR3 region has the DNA TGTGCCAGCACCGGGGGACTAGCGGGAGGAACCTACAATGAGCAGTTCTTC. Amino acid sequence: CASTGGLAGGTYNEQFF.

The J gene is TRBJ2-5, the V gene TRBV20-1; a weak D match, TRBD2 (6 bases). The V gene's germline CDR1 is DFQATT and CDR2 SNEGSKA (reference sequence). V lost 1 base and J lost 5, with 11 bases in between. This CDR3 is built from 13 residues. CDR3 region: CSARVRGLETQYF. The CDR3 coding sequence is TGCAGTGCTAGAGTGCGGGGCTTGGAGACCCAGTACTTC.

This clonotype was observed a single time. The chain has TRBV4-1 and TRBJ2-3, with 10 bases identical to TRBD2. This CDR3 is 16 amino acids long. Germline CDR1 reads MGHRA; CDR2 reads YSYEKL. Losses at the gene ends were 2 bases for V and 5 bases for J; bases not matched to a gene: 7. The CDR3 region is CASSQKLAGHQDTQYF. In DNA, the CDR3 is TGCGCCAGCAGCCAAAAACTAGCGGGACATCAAGATACGCAGTATTTT.

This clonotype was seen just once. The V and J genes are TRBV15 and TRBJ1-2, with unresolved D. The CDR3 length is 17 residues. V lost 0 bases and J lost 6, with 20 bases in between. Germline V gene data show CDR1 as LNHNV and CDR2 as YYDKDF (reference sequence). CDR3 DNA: TGTGCCACCAGCAGAGATAAAGTATCGGGGAGGATAGATGGCTACACCTTC. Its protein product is CATSRDKVSGRIDGYTF.

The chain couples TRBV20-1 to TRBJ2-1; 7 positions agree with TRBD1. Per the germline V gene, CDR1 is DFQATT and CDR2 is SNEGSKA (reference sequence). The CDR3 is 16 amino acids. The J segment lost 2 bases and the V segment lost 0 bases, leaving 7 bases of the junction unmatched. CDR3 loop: CSARDHRGVAYNEQFF. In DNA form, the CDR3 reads TGCAGTGCTAGAGATCACAGGGGCGTCGCCTACAATGAGCAGTTCTTC.

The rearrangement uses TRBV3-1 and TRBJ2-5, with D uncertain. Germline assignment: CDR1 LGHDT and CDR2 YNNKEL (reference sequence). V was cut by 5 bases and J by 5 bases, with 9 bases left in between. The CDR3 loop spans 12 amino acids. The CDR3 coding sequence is TGTGCCAGCAGCTCGATCCGGGAGACCCAGTACTTC. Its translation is CASSSIRETQYF.

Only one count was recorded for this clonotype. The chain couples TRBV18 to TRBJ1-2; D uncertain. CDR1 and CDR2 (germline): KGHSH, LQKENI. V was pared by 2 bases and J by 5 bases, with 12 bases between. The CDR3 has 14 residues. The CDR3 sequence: CASSPGLGAYGYTF. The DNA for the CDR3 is TGTGCCAGCTCACCAGGTTTGGGTGCGTATGGCTACACCTTC.

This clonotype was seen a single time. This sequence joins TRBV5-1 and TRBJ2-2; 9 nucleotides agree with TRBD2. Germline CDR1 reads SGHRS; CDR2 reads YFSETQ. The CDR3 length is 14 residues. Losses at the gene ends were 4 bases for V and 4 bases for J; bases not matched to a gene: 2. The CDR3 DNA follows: TGCGCCAGCAGCAAGGGACTAGCCACCGGGGAGCTGTTTTTT. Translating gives CASSKGLATGELFF. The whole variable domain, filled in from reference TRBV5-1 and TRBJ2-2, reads KAGVTQTPRYLIKTRGQQVTLSCSPISGHRSVSWYQQTPGQGLQFLFEYFSETQRNKGNFPGRFSGRQFSNSRSEMNVSTLELGDSALYLCASSKGLATGELFFGEGSRLTVL.

Here the CDR3 DNA reads TGTGCCAGCAGCCATCAGGGTACCTACGAGCAGTACTTC. Protein: CASSHQGTYEQYF. The rearrangement joins TRBV7-8 to TRBJ2-7; D might be TRBD1 (5 bases). CDR1 is SGHVS and CDR2 is FQNEAQ in the germline V gene. This CDR3 comprises 13 residues. V was clipped by 5 bases and J by 2 bases, with 10 bases between them.

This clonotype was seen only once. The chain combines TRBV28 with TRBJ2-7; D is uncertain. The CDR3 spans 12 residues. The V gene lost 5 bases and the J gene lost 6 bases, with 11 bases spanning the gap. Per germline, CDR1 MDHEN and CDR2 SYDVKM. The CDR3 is CASSPWRSEQYF. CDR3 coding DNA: TGTGCCAGCAGTCCATGGCGAAGCGAGCAGTACTTC.

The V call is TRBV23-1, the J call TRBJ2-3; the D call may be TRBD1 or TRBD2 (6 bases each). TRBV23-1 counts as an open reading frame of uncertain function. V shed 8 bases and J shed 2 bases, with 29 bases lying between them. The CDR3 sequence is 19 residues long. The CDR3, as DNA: TGCGCCAGCCGACTAGATATTCGGGACACAGTAATCCTCACAGATACGCAGTATTTT. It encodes CASRLDIRDTVILTDTQYF.

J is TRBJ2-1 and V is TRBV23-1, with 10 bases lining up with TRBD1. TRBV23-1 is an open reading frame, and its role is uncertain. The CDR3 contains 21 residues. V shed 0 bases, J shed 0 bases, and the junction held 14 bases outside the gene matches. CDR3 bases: TGCGCCAGCAGTCAATCCTTAGGACGGACAGGGGGGACTTCCTCCTACAATGAGCAGTTCTTC. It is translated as CASSQSLGRTGGTSSYNEQFF.

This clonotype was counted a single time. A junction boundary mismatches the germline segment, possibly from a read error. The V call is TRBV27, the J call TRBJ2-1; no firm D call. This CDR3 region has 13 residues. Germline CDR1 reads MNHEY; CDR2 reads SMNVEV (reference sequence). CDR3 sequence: CGSRVASTGEQFF. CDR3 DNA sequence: TGTGGCAGCAGAGTAGCCTCGACGGGTGAGCAGTTCTTC.

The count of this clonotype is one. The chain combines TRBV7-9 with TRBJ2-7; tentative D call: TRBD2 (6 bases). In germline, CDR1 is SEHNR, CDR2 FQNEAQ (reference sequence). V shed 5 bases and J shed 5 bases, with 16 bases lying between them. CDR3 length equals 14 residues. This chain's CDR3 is CASSARRGYHEQYF. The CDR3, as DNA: TGTGCCAGCAGCGCGAGGCGGGGATACCACGAGCAGTACTTC.

CDR3 nucleotides: TGTGCCAGCAGTTTACCGACAGATACGCAGTATTTT. The encoded protein is CASSLPTDTQYF. The rearrangement uses TRBV27 and TRBJ2-3; D gene ambiguous. The CDR3 contains 12 residues. Germline CDR1 and CDR2: MNHEY and SMNVEV (reference sequence). Trimming left V 2 bases short and J 3 bases short, with 3 bases between.

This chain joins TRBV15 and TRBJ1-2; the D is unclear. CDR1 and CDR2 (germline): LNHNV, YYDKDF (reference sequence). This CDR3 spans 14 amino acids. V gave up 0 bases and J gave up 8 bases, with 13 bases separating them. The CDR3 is CATSRDRGGKGYTF. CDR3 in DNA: TGTGCCACCAGCAGAGATAGAGGAGGGAAGGGCTACACCTTC.

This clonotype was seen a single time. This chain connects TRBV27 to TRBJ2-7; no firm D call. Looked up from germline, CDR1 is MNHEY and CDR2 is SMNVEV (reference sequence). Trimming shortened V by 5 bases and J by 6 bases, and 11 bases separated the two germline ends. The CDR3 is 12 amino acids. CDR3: CASSRKGLEQYF. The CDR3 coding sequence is TGTGCCAGCAGTCGTAAGGGCCTCGAGCAGTACTTC.

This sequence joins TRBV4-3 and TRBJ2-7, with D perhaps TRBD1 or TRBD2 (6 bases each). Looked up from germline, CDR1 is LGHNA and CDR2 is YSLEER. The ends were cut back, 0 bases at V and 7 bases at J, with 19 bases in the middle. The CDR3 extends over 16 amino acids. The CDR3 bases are TGCGCCAGCAGCCAAGATCTATGGTCCGGGGGCGGAGAGCAGTACTTC. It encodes CASSQDLWSGGGEQYF.

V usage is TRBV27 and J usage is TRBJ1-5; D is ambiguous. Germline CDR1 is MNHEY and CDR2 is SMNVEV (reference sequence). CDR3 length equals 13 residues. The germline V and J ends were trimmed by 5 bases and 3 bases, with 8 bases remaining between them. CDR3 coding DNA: TGTGCCAGCAGTGACAAGTACAATCAGCCCCAGCATTTT. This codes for CASSDKYNQPQHF.

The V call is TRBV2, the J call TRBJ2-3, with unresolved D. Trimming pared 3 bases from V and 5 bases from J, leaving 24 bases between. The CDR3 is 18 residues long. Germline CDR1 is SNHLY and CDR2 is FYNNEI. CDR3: CASSDRRTEARLGDTQYF. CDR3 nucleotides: TGTGCCAGCAGTGATAGGCGAACCGAAGCTCGTTTGGGAGATACGCAGTATTTT.